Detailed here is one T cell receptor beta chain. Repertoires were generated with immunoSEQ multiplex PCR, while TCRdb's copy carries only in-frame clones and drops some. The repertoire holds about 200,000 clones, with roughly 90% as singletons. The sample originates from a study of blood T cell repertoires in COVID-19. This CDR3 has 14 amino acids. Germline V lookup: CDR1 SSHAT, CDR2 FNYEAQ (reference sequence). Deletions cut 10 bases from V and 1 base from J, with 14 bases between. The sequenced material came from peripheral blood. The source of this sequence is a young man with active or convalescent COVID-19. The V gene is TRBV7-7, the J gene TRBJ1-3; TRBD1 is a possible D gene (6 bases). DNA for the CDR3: TGTGCCACTAGGATTAGGGGGTCTGGAAACACCATATATTTT. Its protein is CATRIRGSGNTIYF.